The table lists the clone carrying this T cell receptor beta chain with a few counts. Its target is not known. Germline V gives CDR1 DFQATT, CDR2 SNEGSKA (reference sequence). This CDR3 comprises 13 residues. V was clipped by 2 bases and J by 0 bases, with 8 bases between them. The record originates from a study of early T cells in non-severe SARS-CoV-2 infection. Overall study context: Alpha and beta chains were unpaired, from unsorted whole-blood bulk RNA.

The TCR library protocol attached unique molecular identifiers to the individual cDNA molecules. Using its own MiXCR run on the 5' RACE reads, TCRdb lists one record per CDR3 protein. The repertoire holds 95,000 to 110,000 distinct CDR3 sequences, over 8.5% seen once, with approximately 6.9% in the top ten. Study outcomes and limitations: Lookups in VDJdb leaned toward anti-spike CD8 responses and missed private and CD4 specificities.

Material: whole blood. The chain links TRBV20-1 to TRBJ2-7, with D tentatively TRBD2 (5 bases). The origin of this receptor is an adult who was a healthcare worker with PCR-confirmed SARS-CoV-2 infection or an uninfected control (not recorded which). Written as DNA, the CDR3 is TGCAGTGCTAGAAGGGAGACCTCCTACGAGCAGTACTTC. It specifies CSARRETSYEQYF.